This TCR beta chain was recorded in a study of T cell repertoires in cytomegalovirus infection. Study context: Public TCR beta signatures were indicative of both CMV infection and a matching HLA type.

This CDR3 contains 15 residues. The trim removed 4 bases at V and 2 bases at J, leaving 4 bases unmatched. The germline gives CDR1 ENHRY, CDR2 SYGVKD. This clonotype showed up just a few times. What it binds is not known. Findings of the study overall: Clonotypes of TCR beta that were HLA-C-restricted and CMV-specific dominated the ex vivo response. Pooled public TCR beta family frequency picked out CMV carriers with the relevant HLA.

TCRdb re-derived calls from the reads in MiXCR, one entry per CDR3 protein. The table lists roughly 280,000 distinct CDR3 sequences, roughly 15% of them singletons, with roughly 9.7% in the top ten. This TCR was recovered from a human donor in good health (CMV status not recorded). Some clones in this sample may be carry-over from other donors' samples. The chain has TRBV10-3 and TRBJ1-4; 7 bases agree with TRBD1. Material for sequencing was PBMCs. Here the CDR3 DNA reads TGTGCCATCAGTGCAGACAGGGCGACTAATGAAAAACTGTTTTTT. It encodes CAISADRATNEKLFF.